This T cell receptor beta chain was identified in a study of cytomegalovirus exposure and HLA in healthy donors. Study conclusions and caveats: Reportedly, cytomegalovirus status was diagnosed with high sensitivity and specificity. Later work found that TCR association rates differed between HLA loci; DRB1 had the most and HLA-C the fewest. Cytomegalovirus association was listed for around 170 TCR beta chains. Productive status was seen about 90% or about 30% of the time for most TCR beta V segments in an earlier analysis.

This clone turned up a few times. No antigen is known for it. The PCR made use of 60 Vbeta and 13 Jbeta primers. Clones were read by immunoSEQ multiplex PCR, and TCRdb kept only the in-frame ones, dropping some. This table holds 130,000 or so clones, around three quarters found once. The source is a man between 18 and 35 years old in good health and CMV-seropositive. Source material: PBMCs.

The CDR3: CASTSGQGYTGELFF. The DNA of the CDR3 is TGTGCCAGCACCTCGGGACAGGGTTACACCGGGGAGCTGTTTTTT. The V gene is TRBV25-1, the J gene TRBJ2-2; TRBD1 matches at 9 bases. CDR1 is MGHDK and CDR2 is SYGVNS in the germline V gene. The CDR3 loop spans 15 amino acids. V lost 7 bases and J lost 3; bases outside the gene matches: 6.